These 26 T cell receptor beta chains originate from one sample sequenced in a study of cytotoxic CD8 clonotypes in ibrutinib-treated CLL. The protocol was immunoSEQ multiplex PCR, while the TCRdb copy is restricted to in-frame clones and leaves out a portion. The data contain approximately 300,000 clones, almost 80% of them seen just once; the ten biggest clones take up about 6.7%. The source material was PBMCs, sampled before ibrutinib treatment. The origin of the receptors is a human donor with chronic lymphocytic leukemia.

V and J are TRBV18 and TRBJ2-1, with 9 bases aligning to TRBD2. Germline V gene data show CDR1 as KGHSH and CDR2 as LQKENI. V was pared by 0 bases and J by 7 bases, with 4 bases of the junction left unmatched. CDR3 size: 15 residues. Here the CDR3 reads CASSPPRTSENEQFF. CDR3 nucleotide sequence: TGTGCCAGCTCACCACCTAGGACTAGCGAGAATGAGCAGTTCTTC.

V gene TRBV30 combines with J gene TRBJ2-1; tentatively, D is TRBD1 or TRBD2 (5 bases each). The CDR3 spans 13 residues. Germline V gives CDR1 GTSNPN, CDR2 SVGIG (reference sequence). The ends were cut back, 0 bases at V and 7 bases at J, with 10 bases in the middle. Here the CDR3 DNA reads TGTGCCTGGAGTGTCCTAGCAGGGAATGAGCAGTTCTTC. This gives the protein CAWSVLAGNEQFF.

This chain uses TRBV5-4 with TRBJ2-3; 12 bases align to TRBD2. CDR1 and CDR2 from the germline V gene are SGHNT and YYREEE (reference sequence). The CDR3 totals 16 residues. V was clipped by 4 bases and J by 0 bases; unmatched bases: 3. The CDR3 region has the DNA TGTGCCAGCAGCCGACTAGCGGGAGTTAGCACAGATACGCAGTATTTT. Translation gives CASSRLAGVSTDTQYF.

This clone was detected a few times. This chain uses TRBV4-2 with TRBJ2-3; D not resolved. V dropped 0 bases and J dropped 3 bases, with 13 bases sitting between them. The CDR3 extends over 16 amino acids. Looked up from germline, CDR1 is LGHNA and CDR2 is YNFKEQ. CDR3 sequence reads: CASSQDLTAPTDTQYF. In DNA, the CDR3 is TGTGCCAGCAGCCAAGATTTGACCGCCCCAACAGATACGCAGTATTTT.

The rearrangement uses TRBV19 and TRBJ2-1; no firm D call. Germline CDR1 is LNHDA and CDR2 is SQIVND (reference sequence). The CDR3 extends over 11 amino acids. V lost 4 bases to trimming and J lost 3 bases, with 1 base between them. The CDR3 here is CASSNYNEQFF. For the CDR3, the DNA is TGTGCCAGTAGTAACTACAATGAGCAGTTCTTC.

The rearrangement links TRBV18 to TRBJ1-5; TRBD1 matches at 9 bases. The CDR3 extends over 15 amino acids. Germline V gene data show CDR1 as KGHSH and CDR2 as LQKENI. J lost 6 bases, V lost 2 bases, and 5 bases had no gene match. Here the CDR3 reads CASSPYTGGIQPQHF. The DNA of the CDR3 is TGTGCCAGCTCACCATACACAGGGGGCATTCAGCCCCAGCATTTT. Supplemented by reference TRBV18 and TRBJ1-5, the full variable domain reads NAGVMQNPRHLVRRRGQEARLRCSPMKGHSHVYWYRQLPEEGLKFMVYLQKENIIDESGMPKERFSAEFPKEGPSILRIQQVVRGDSAAYFCASSPYTGGIQPQHFGDGTRLSIL.

The chain employs TRBV30 and TRBJ1-2; D possibly corresponds to TRBD1 (5 bases). Germline values: CDR1 GTSNPN, CDR2 SVGIG (reference sequence). The V end lost 0 bases, the J end lost 8 bases, and 13 bases lay between the germline ends. The CDR3 sequence is 13 residues long. CDR3 nucleotides: TGTGCCTGGAGTGTACGGGTTGGGGGAGGCTACACCTTC. This translates into CAWSVRVGGGYTF.

The V call is TRBV5-1, the J call TRBJ2-3, with no clear D. The CDR3 totals 13 residues. Per germline, CDR1 SGHRS and CDR2 YFSETQ. V lost 4 bases to trimming and J lost 2 bases, with 8 bases between them. The CDR3 loop is CASSPDYTDTQYF. CDR3 nucleotide sequence: TGCGCCAGCAGCCCGGATTACACAGATACGCAGTATTTT.

The gene calls are TRBV5-1 and TRBJ2-7; 14 nucleotides line up with TRBD2. CDR3 length: 17 residues. Per the germline V gene, CDR1 is SGHRS and CDR2 is YFSETQ. With V trimmed by 4 bases and J by 2 bases, 8 bases remained unmatched. CDR3 loop: CASSRGTSGSIPYEQYF. The CDR3 nucleotides read TGCGCCAGCAGCAGAGGGACTAGCGGGAGTATTCCCTACGAGCAGTACTTC.

As regards this clone: An end of the junction differs from the germline gene, which may be a read error. V gene TRBV11-2 combines with J gene TRBJ2-1; D ambiguous. This CDR3 is 12 amino acids long. The V gene's germline CDR1 is SGHAT and CDR2 FQNNGV. The CDR3 DNA reads TGTGCCAGCAGCAACACACAGTACCACCTCGTCTTC. Translating it yields CASSNTQYHLVF.

The chain uses TRBV4-3 and TRBJ2-7, with D perhaps being TRBD1 or TRBD2 (5 bases each). V was cut by 0 bases and J by 7 bases, with 16 bases left in between. From germline, CDR1 is LGHNA and CDR2 YSLEER. The CDR3 loop spans 15 amino acids. The chain's CDR3 is CASSQEFRGWGEQYF. In nucleotides, the CDR3 is TGCGCCAGCAGCCAAGAATTCCGGGGATGGGGGGAGCAGTACTTC.

The J gene is TRBJ2-7, the V gene TRBV6-5; 7 bases are shared with TRBD2. This CDR3 comprises 14 residues. CDR1 is MNHEY, CDR2 SVGAGI, per germline. J was trimmed by 2 bases and V by 10 bases; bases with no gene match: 11. This chain's CDR3 is CATGGSLAPYEQYF. CDR3 in DNA: TGTGCCACCGGGGGGTCCCTAGCGCCCTACGAGCAGTACTTC.

V and J are TRBV10-3 and TRBJ1-2, with D maybe TRBD1 (6 bases). The germline V and J ends were trimmed by 4 bases and 0 bases, with 9 bases remaining between them. Germline CDR1 reads ENHRY; CDR2 reads SYGVKD. The CDR3 is made up of 14 amino acids. The CDR3: CAISGGQSNYGYTF. DNA of the CDR3: TGTGCCATCAGTGGCGGACAGTCTAACTATGGCTACACCTTC.

The chain is built from TRBV4-3 and TRBJ2-7, with 7 bases that match TRBD1. This CDR3 comprises 16 residues. V gave up 0 bases and J gave up 2 bases; unmatched junction bases: 7. Germline V gene data show CDR1 as LGHNA and CDR2 as YSLEER. CDR3: CASSQDYGQDPYEQYF. For the CDR3, the DNA is TGCGCCAGCAGCCAAGATTACGGACAGGACCCCTACGAGCAGTACTTC.

This chain joins TRBV19 and TRBJ2-5, with 8 bases aligning to TRBD2. Per the germline V gene, CDR1 is LNHDA and CDR2 is SQIVND (reference sequence). The CDR3 runs 15 residues. V was clipped by 4 bases and J by 2 bases; unmatched bases: 6. The CDR3 loop is CASSTRTSTQETQYF. The CDR3 nucleotides read TGTGCCAGTAGTACACGGACTAGCACTCAAGAGACCCAGTACTTC.

This clone was counted only a few times. The V call is TRBV18, the J call TRBJ1-1; 7 positions agree with TRBD1. Germline lookup yields CDR1 KGHSH and CDR2 LQKENI. CDR3 length: 17 amino acids. Trimming took 3 bases from V and 4 from J; bases not matched to a gene: 14. The DNA of the CDR3 is TGTGCCAGCTCACCCACGCGGATTACAGGGGAGAGCACTGAAGCTTTCTTT. It translates to CASSPTRITGESTEAFF.

This chain links TRBV4-2 with TRBJ2-7, with TRBD1 identical over 7 bases. The CDR3 length is 14 residues. V gave up 8 bases and J gave up 0 bases; unmatched junction bases: 7. Germline V CDR1 and CDR2: LGHNA, YNFKEQ. The CDR3 coding sequence is TGTGCCAGCCGAGCCTCAGGGGGCTCCTACGAGCAGTACTTC. Translation gives CASRASGGSYEQYF.

The chain recombines TRBV5-1 with TRBJ2-1; 11 nucleotides align to TRBD2. This CDR3 comprises 16 residues. Germline-derived CDR1 and CDR2 are SGHRS and YFSETQ. V was pared by 2 bases and J by 8 bases, with 9 bases of the junction left unmatched. CDR3 sequence reads: CASSFSLAGARDEQFF. For the CDR3, the DNA is TGCGCCAGCAGCTTTTCACTAGCGGGAGCTAGAGATGAGCAGTTCTTC. The full variable domain, rest sourced from reference TRBV5-1 and TRBJ2-1, is KAGVTQTPRYLIKTRGQQVTLSCSPISGHRSVSWYQQTPGQGLQFLFEYFSETQRNKGNFPGRFSGRQFSNSRSEMNVSTLELGDSALYLCASSFSLAGARDEQFFGPGTRLTVL.

The gene calls are TRBV11-2 and TRBJ2-2; weak D call: TRBD1 (6 bases). Looked up from germline, CDR1 is SGHAT and CDR2 is FQNNGV. The V end lost 1 base, the J end lost 4 bases, and 10 bases lay between the germline ends. This CDR3 contains 15 residues. CDR3 coding DNA: TGTGCCAGCAGCTTAGTACAGGGATCCACCGGGGAGCTGTTTTTT. The encoded protein is CASSLVQGSTGELFF.

Written as DNA, the CDR3 is TGTGCCAGCAGCTTCGGGACAGGGAACGAGCAGTACTTC. Amino acid sequence: CASSFGTGNEQYF. The chain uses TRBV11-2 and TRBJ2-7; 9 bases fit TRBD1. This CDR3 contains 13 residues. With 3 bases clipped from V and 5 bases from J, the junction kept 2 bases outside the gene matches. Per germline, CDR1 SGHAT and CDR2 FQNNGV.

The genes are TRBV11-2 and TRBJ1-3, with D unclear. This CDR3 has 11 amino acids. Deletions cut 5 bases from V and 8 bases from J, with 7 bases between. In germline, CDR1 is SGHAT, CDR2 FQNNGV. CDR3 nucleotide sequence: TGTGCCAGCAGCGGCCTAGACACCATATATTTT. Its translation: CASSGLDTIYF.

The rearrangement joins TRBV7-2 to TRBJ1-1, with TRBD1 matching 9 bases. Trimming took 4 bases from V and 3 from J; bases not matched to a gene: 6. Germline assignment: CDR1 SGHTA and CDR2 FQGNSA. This CDR3 region has 15 residues. The CDR3, as DNA: TGTGCCAGCAGCTACCTAGGGACAGGGTACACTGAAGCTTTCTTT. Encoded protein: CASSYLGTGYTEAFF.

This clone is a singleton in its sample. This chain connects TRBV4-3 to TRBJ1-2; no clear D gene. Trimming removed 4 bases from V and 4 bases from J, with 10 bases in between. This CDR3 is 13 amino acids long. The germline CDR1 and CDR2 sequences are LGHNA and YSLEER. The CDR3 is CASSLGNSYGYTF. The CDR3 coding sequence is TGCGCCAGCAGCCTCGGAAACAGCTATGGCTACACCTTC.

The chain employs TRBV4-3 and TRBJ2-1, with D perhaps matching TRBD2 (6 bases). The CDR3 has 17 amino acids. The germline V and J ends were trimmed by 0 bases and 0 bases, with 12 bases remaining between them. Germline V gives CDR1 LGHNA, CDR2 YSLEER. The DNA of the CDR3 is TGCGCCAGCAGCCAAGATTCAGTAGCGGACTCCTACAATGAGCAGTTCTTC. Its translation is CASSQDSVADSYNEQFF.

This rearrangement joins TRBV4-1 to TRBJ1-1; no clear D gene. Between the trimmed V and J ends, which lost 0 bases and 9 bases, there was a span of 17 bases. CDR1 is MGHRA and CDR2 is YSYEKL in the germline V gene. The CDR3 runs 15 residues. CDR3 nucleotide sequence: TGCGCCAGCAGCCAAGACCCCCTTGGGAGAATCCAAGCTTTCTTT. The encoded protein is CASSQDPLGRIQAFF.

Remarks on this clone: The identical CDR3 is also encoded by other nucleotide sequences in the sample. The chain is built from TRBV4-1 and TRBJ2-7; D remains unclear. The germline V gene encodes CDR1 MGHRA and CDR2 YSYEKL. V gave up 1 base and J gave up 4 bases, with 8 bases separating them. The CDR3 length is 13 residues. The DNA for the CDR3 is TGCGCCAGCAGCCAAGGGGGTAGGTACGAGCAGTACTTC. Translating gives CASSQGGRYEQYF.